Sequencing of this T cell receptor (beta chain) was carried out in a study of identical twins. Study observations and caveats: It was cross-sectional statistical analysis, not following the same donors, that the conclusions relied on. Twins' excess sharing was less marked for out-of-frame beta sequences.

TCRdb re-derived calls from the 5' RACE reads in MiXCR, one entry per CDR3 protein. The sample lists approximately 240,000 distinct CDR3 sequences, 11% to 15% occurring once. Healthy Caucasians made up all donors. The J segment lost 4 bases and the V segment lost 4 bases, leaving 11 bases of the junction unmatched. The germline CDR1 and CDR2 sequences are SGHKS and YYEKEE (reference sequence). The CDR3 has 17 residues. This clonotype has a handful of counts. Its antigen is not known. This rearrangement joins TRBV5-5 to TRBJ2-5, with TRBD2 matching over 12 bases. The specimen was memory (CD45RO+) T cells sorted from blood. The receptor's source is a young woman in good health. The CDR3 reads CASSASSGGATRETQYF. The CDR3 DNA is TGTGCCAGCAGCGCCTCTAGCGGGGGGGCCACCAGAGAGACCCAGTACTTC. Complete variable domain (other parts from reference TRBV5-5 and TRBJ2-5): DAGVTQSPTHLIKTRGQQVTLRCSPISGHKSVSWYQQVLGQGPQFIFQYYEKEERGRGNFPDRFSARQFPNYSSELNVNALLLGDSALYLCASSASSGGATRETQYFGPGTRLLVL.